A single sample is the source of the 24 T cell receptor beta chains below, sequenced in a study of T-cell memory formation after mild COVID-19. TCRdb reprocessed the 5' RACE reads via MiXCR and lists one record per CDR3 protein. The sample has 270,000 or so distinct CDR3 sequences; more than 15% are singletons. The sample was PBMCs or a T cell subset sorted from them (not recorded which). The receptors were gathered from a man aged 18-30 years who had mild COVID-19 (a few samples of this study predate the infection). Cell type and time point are not known.

This clonotype was detected only a few times. The V call is TRBV12-3 or TRBV12-4, the J call TRBJ2-5, with D unclear. V was shortened by 6 bases and J by 5 bases, with 7 bases between the two germline ends. The CDR3 covers 11 residues. The CDR3 DNA is TGTGCCAGCAGCGGGTCGGAGACCCAGTACTTC. Translation: CASSGSETQYF.

The gene calls are TRBV7-2 and TRBJ1-2; 8 bases line up with TRBD1. Trimming cost V 5 bases and J 8 bases; bases outside gene matches: 7. Germline CDR1 is SGHTA and CDR2 is FQGNSA. The length of the CDR3 is 13 residues. CDR3 in DNA: TGTGCCAGCAGCCGCCAGGGGGCTGAAGGCTACACCTTC. Encoded protein: CASSRQGAEGYTF.

The sample holds many counts of this clonotype. The rearrangement joins TRBV3-1 to TRBJ2-2, with D unresolved. Trimming removed 0 bases from V and 6 bases from J, with 8 bases in between. The CDR3 length is 14 residues. The germline CDR1 and CDR2 sequences are LGHDT and YNNKEL (reference sequence). The CDR3 reads CASSQEFLAGELFF. The CDR3 nucleotides are TGTGCCAGCAGCCAAGAGTTCCTAGCCGGGGAGCTGTTTTTT.

This chain links TRBV14 with TRBJ1-1; D is ambiguous. CDR3 size: 15 residues. Per germline, CDR1 SGHDN and CDR2 FVKESK. V was pared by 2 bases and J by 0 bases, with 10 bases between. CDR3 sequence: CASSQPPLLNTEAFF. The CDR3 nucleotides read TGTGCCAGCAGCCAACCACCCCTTTTGAACACTGAAGCTTTCTTT.

In its sample, this clonotype was seen a few times. V gene TRBV12-3 or TRBV12-4 combines with J gene TRBJ2-3; 15 bases are a match to TRBD2. This CDR3 has 18 residues. V gave up 5 bases and J gave up 7 bases; unmatched junction bases: 13. CDR3 amino acids: CASSHYWTSGGASNTQYF. DNA of the CDR3: TGTGCCAGCAGTCATTATTGGACTAGCGGGGGGGCCAGCAATACGCAGTATTTT.

This clonotype was seen repeatedly, ten times or more. The chain is built from TRBV19 and TRBJ2-5, with D unclear. Germline V gene lookup returns CDR1 LNHDA and CDR2 SQIVND (reference sequence). This CDR3 region has 14 residues. Trimming shortened V by 3 bases and J by 5 bases, and 13 bases separated the two germline ends. The CDR3 DNA reads TGTGCCAGTAGTATTTTGACATCGCCGGAGACCCAGTACTTC. Encoded protein: CASSILTSPETQYF.

The V gene is TRBV24-1, the J gene TRBJ2-3, with 7 bases aligning to TRBD1. The CDR3 is made up of 16 amino acids. CDR1 and CDR2 (germline): KGHDR, SFDVKD. J gave up 0 bases and V 2 bases, and 4 bases lay outside the gene matches. DNA of the CDR3: TGTGCCACCAGTGATTCCCAGGGGGATAGCACAGATACGCAGTATTTT. It translates to CATSDSQGDSTDTQYF.

The rearrangement links TRBV5-1 to TRBJ2-7, with TRBD1 matching over 9 bases. The CDR3 has 15 residues. Germline V CDR1 and CDR2: SGHRS, YFSETQ. Trimming at V came to 6 bases and at J to 3 bases, leaving 10 bases not matched to a gene. CDR3 in amino acids: CASKLLGTGNYEQYF. DNA of the CDR3: TGCGCCAGCAAGTTGCTCGGGACAGGGAACTACGAGCAGTACTTC.

The CDR3 coding sequence is TGTGCCAGCAGCCGTCAGGCGACTAACTATGGCTACACCTTC. Translating it yields CASSRQATNYGYTF. V is TRBV7-9 and J is TRBJ1-2; D is undetermined. The CDR3 loop spans 14 amino acids. Germline-derived CDR1 and CDR2 are SEHNR and FQNEAQ (reference sequence). Between the trimmed V and J ends, which lost 5 bases and 0 bases, there was a span of 10 bases.

In this sample, this clonotype turned up a few times. The rearrangement joins TRBV7-3 to TRBJ2-5, with a possible D match to TRBD2 (5 bases). Germline V lookup: CDR1 SGHTA, CDR2 FQGTGA. The CDR3 totals 14 residues. With 5 bases removed from V and 4 bases from J, the gap between germline ends came to 14 bases. The CDR3 DNA sequence: TGTGCCAGCAGCCCCGGGAACATTGGAGAGACCCAGTACTTC. Encoded protein: CASSPGNIGETQYF.

This clonotype appeared a few times. The gene calls are TRBV6-2 or TRBV6-3 and TRBJ2-1; 14 positions match TRBD2. Losses at the gene ends were 10 bases for V and 7 bases for J; bases not matched to a gene: 9. This CDR3 has 15 residues. CDR1 and CDR2 (germline): MNHEY, SVGEGT. As DNA, the CDR3 is TGTGCCACCAGGGGGGGACTAGCGGGGGAAAATGAGCAGTTCTTC. Encoded protein: CATRGGLAGENEQFF.

The sample holds a few counts of this clonotype. V is TRBV10-3 and J is TRBJ2-1; no definite D call. The CDR3 contains 12 residues. Germline V gene data show CDR1 as ENHRY and CDR2 as SYGVKD. V lost 0 bases and J 12 bases, leaving 9 bases between the germline ends. CDR3 DNA: TGTGCCATCAGTGAGTCGAGCTTTGGGCAGTTCTTC. Its protein is CAISESSFGQFF.

The genes are TRBV2 and TRBJ2-5; 9 positions agree with TRBD2. Germline V gene sequence: CDR1 SNHLY, CDR2 FYNNEI. This CDR3 has 14 residues. V trimming: 6 bases; J trimming: 5 bases; junction bases outside the gene matches: 7. CDR3 in amino acids: CASSPGGGAETQYF. CDR3 DNA sequence: TGTGCCAGCAGCCCGGGCGGGGGGGCTGAGACCCAGTACTTC. The complete variable domain, with remaining parts taken from reference TRBV2 and TRBJ2-5, reads EPEVTQTPSHQVTQMGQEVILRCVPISNHLYFYWYRQILGQKVEFLVSFYNNEISEKSEIFDDQFSVERPDGSNFTLKIRSTKLEDSAMYFCASSPGGGAETQYFGPGTRLLVL.

The chain uses TRBV7-6 and TRBJ2-3; D might be TRBD2 (6 bases). V lost 1 base to trimming and J lost 3 bases, with 11 bases between them. This CDR3 has 15 residues. From germline, CDR1 is SGHVS and CDR2 FNYEAQ. CDR3 DNA: TGTGCCAGCAGCTTAGTTACTAGCCGAACAGATACGCAGTATTTT. Translating gives CASSLVTSRTDTQYF.

V usage is TRBV7-8 and J usage is TRBJ2-3; TRBD1 agrees at 8 bases. Germline V gene sequence: CDR1 SGHVS, CDR2 FQNEAQ. There are 14 residues in the CDR3. V gave up 8 bases and J gave up 3 bases; unmatched junction bases: 7. CDR3 coding DNA: TGTGCCAGCGGCACCAGGGGGCGAACAGATACGCAGTATTTT. This gives the protein CASGTRGRTDTQYF.

Only a few counts were recorded for this clonotype. The V call is TRBV9, the J call TRBJ2-3; D is ambiguous. V was clipped by 0 bases and J by 4 bases, with 6 bases between them. This CDR3 region has 13 residues. Germline values: CDR1 SGDLS, CDR2 YYNGEE. The CDR3 bases are TGTGCCAGCAGCGTAGTAGAGTCAGATACGCAGTATTTT. This gives the protein CASSVVESDTQYF.

This clonotype was recorded a few times. The V and J genes are TRBV10-3 and TRBJ1-1; D perhaps matches TRBD1 (5 bases). The germline gives CDR1 ENHRY, CDR2 SYGVKD. Trimming stripped 6 bases from V and 0 bases from J, with 8 bases between. The CDR3 runs 13 residues. The CDR3 region has the DNA TGTGCCATCAGGGGGGTTATGAACACTGAAGCTTTCTTT. Its protein product is CAIRGVMNTEAFF.

J is TRBJ1-4 and V is TRBV6-6; D unclear. V was shortened by 7 bases and J by 9 bases, with 21 bases between the two germline ends. CDR1 is MNHNY and CDR2 is SVGAGI in the germline V gene (reference sequence). The CDR3 loop spans 15 amino acids. CDR3 coding DNA: TGTGCCAGCAACTGGGAGGCGGTGCGCGAGCAAAAACTGTTTTTT. This codes for CASNWEAVREQKLFF.

This chain uses TRBV10-3 with TRBJ2-7; maybe TRBD1 (5 bases). The germline gives CDR1 ENHRY, CDR2 SYGVKD. The CDR3 length is 13 residues. V was trimmed by 2 bases and J by 4 bases, leaving 9 bases between them. This CDR3 is CAISEDSPYEQYV. In DNA, the CDR3 is TGTGCCATCAGTGAGGACAGCCCGTACGAGCAGTACGTC.

This clonotype has just a few counts. This chain joins TRBV30 and TRBJ2-3; D gene unclear. The germline V gene encodes CDR1 GTSNPN and CDR2 SVGIG (reference sequence). The CDR3 sequence is 14 residues long. Trimming shortened V by 0 bases and J by 1 base, and 8 bases separated the two germline ends. CDR3 protein: CAWSVPFRTDTQYF. The CDR3 DNA reads TGTGCCTGGAGTGTCCCATTTCGCACAGATACGCAGTATTTT. The whole variable domain, remainder taken from reference TRBV30 and TRBJ2-3, is SQTIHQWPATLVQPVGSPLSLECTVEGTSNPNLYWYRQAAGRGLQLLFYSVGIGQISSEVPQNLSASRPQDRQFILSSKKLLLSDSGFYLCAWSVPFRTDTQYFGPGTRLTVL.

This clonotype has at least ten counts. V gene TRBV5-1 combines with J gene TRBJ1-1; possible D gene TRBD1, 6 bases. The CDR3 extends over 18 amino acids. Germline CDR1 reads SGHRS; CDR2 reads YFSETQ. Trimming stripped 0 bases from V and 2 bases from J, with 20 bases between. The CDR3 region is CASSLAGGLRGGNTEAFF. The CDR3 region has the DNA TGCGCCAGCAGCTTGGCCGGAGGCCTTAGAGGGGGAAACACTGAAGCTTTCTTT.

With regard to this clonotype: It is likely a read error, because the conserved phenylalanine at the end of the CDR3 is missing. The DNA is omitted, as the CDR3 cannot be located on it reliably, and the CDR3 follows TCRdb's listing. V is TRBV21-1 and J is TRBJ2-6; the table's D call, TRBD2, was not checked against the DNA. TRBV21-1 is termed a pseudogene. The CDR3 region is 16 residues in length, termini included. The CDR3 sequence: CASSKGWRAGANVLTL.

This chain connects TRBV19 to TRBJ1-4, with 10 positions matching TRBD1. V dropped 6 bases and J dropped 7; count of bases not matched to a gene: 5. CDR1 is LNHDA and CDR2 is SQIVND in the germline V gene (reference sequence). The CDR3 spans 14 residues. In DNA, the CDR3 is TGTGCCAGTAGCCAGACAGGGGGCGTTGAAAAACTGTTTTTT. As protein: CASSQTGGVEKLFF.

This clonotype has a handful of counts. This chain joins TRBV5-1 and TRBJ2-2, with a possible D match to TRBD2 (5 bases). The CDR3 is 15 amino acids. Germline V CDR1 and CDR2: SGHRS, YFSETQ. V lost 0 bases to trimming and J lost 4 bases, with 10 bases between them. In DNA, the CDR3 is TGCGCCAGCAGCTTGGATGAGGGAGTCACCGGGGAGCTGTTTTTT. Its protein is CASSLDEGVTGELFF.